This TCR beta chain stems from a study of T cell responses to AZD1222 COVID-19 vaccine. About the research overall: Pooled together were second doses at about 4 or about 12 weeks.

Regarding the study as a whole: Baseline antibody screening turned up just a handful of seropositive AZD1222 recipients. Repertoires were obtained only post-peak T cell response. Per reports, nearly half of all spike-specific TCRs target regions that are unmutated in variants.

With respect to this clone: The antigen is undetermined. In the same sample, other DNA sequences code for this CDR3.

TCRdb keeps only in-frame clones here, not all; method: immunoSEQ multiplex PCR. Of fewer than 150,000 clones listed, 75% to 95% were seen once; the top ten hold roughly 3.1%. The CDR3 has 15 amino acids. V gave up 3 bases and J gave up 7 bases; unmatched junction bases: 11. The germline V gene encodes CDR1 SGHDT and CDR2 YYEEEE. The TCR was taken from an adult in good health. Sequencing used peripheral blood, obtained on day 0 of AZD1222 vaccination. J is TRBJ2-3 and V is TRBV5-6; TRBD2 matches at 7 bases. The chain's CDR3 is CASSSRTSGRNTQYF. The CDR3 nucleotides read TGTGCCAGCAGCTCCAGGACTAGTGGGAGAAATACGCAGTATTTT.